A selection of T cell receptor beta chains follows, all from one sample in a study of blood T cell repertoires in COVID-19. The repertoire was sequenced with immunoSEQ multiplex PCR; TCRdb's copy has only in-frame clones and lacks some. Of about 220,000 clones in the sample, approximately 83% were seen once. Specimen: PBMCs or T cells enriched from blood (not recorded which). The source is an older woman who had recovered from COVID-19. Each CDR3 is given with its conserved first and last residue. A D gene is named only where the DNA matches it firmly. Clone size is stated in some rows and not others, as once, few, many or a class when expanded.

>NA|NA|TRBJ1-2|TRBV27
TGTGCCAGCAGTTTATCCCGAGGGCAAACACTGCCCCATGGCTACACCTTC
CASSLSRGQTLPHGYTF
>TRBD1|NA|TRBJ1-1|TRBV7-8
TGTGCCAGCAGCTCGCGTCCCGGGACAGGGGGCCGGGGCACTGAAGCTTTCTTT
CASSSRPGTGGRGTEAFF
>NA|NA|TRBJ1-4|TRBV27
TGTGCCAGCATCAAAGGAGGCGCCTATAGAAAACTGTTTTTT
CASIKGGAYRKLFF
>NA|NA|TRBJ2-3|TRBV27
TGTGCCAGCATGGAGGCGGACACAGATACGCAGTATTTT
CASMEADTDTQYF
>TRBD2|NA|TRBJ2-5|TRBV4-3
TGCGCCAGCAGCCCTAGGACTAGCGGGGGGTCACAGTACTTC
CASSPRTSGGSQYF
>TRBD1|NA|TRBJ1-1|TRBV5-1
TGCGCCAGCAGCCCCCCAGGGGGTTCTGAAGCTTTCTTT
CASSPPGGSEAFF
>NA|NA|TRBJ2-2|TRBV5-1
TGCGCCAGCAGGTTGGAAGGGGTTGTTTCCGGGGAGCTGTTTTTT
CASRLEGVVSGELFF
>NA|once|TRBJ1-5|TRBV7-9
TGTGCCAGCAGCTTAGGAGAGAGGCAGCCCCAGCATTTT
CASSLGERQPQHF
>TRBD1|NA|TRBJ1-2|TRBV7-2
TGTGCCAGCACCCGGACAGGGGTTTTCCATGGCTACACCTTC
CASTRTGVFHGYTF
>NA|NA|TRBJ1-5|TRBV6-4
TGTGCCAGCAGTCCCGGGCCTTCAAGGGGGCCCCAGCATTTT
CASSPGPSRGPQHF
>NA|once|TRBJ1-4|TRBV18
TGTGCCAGCTCCCCTACCCCAGGAACTAATGAAAAACTGTTTTTT
CASSPTPGTNEKLFF
>NA|NA|TRBJ1-5|TRBV6-5
TGTGCCAGCAGTTACGATCGACAACAGCCCCAGCATTTT
CASSYDRQQPQHF
>NA|NA|TRBJ1-4|TRBV19
TGTGCCAGTAAGAGCTCAACTAATGAAAAACTGTTTTTT
CASKSSTNEKLFF
>TRBD2|NA|TRBJ2-3|TRBV7-2
TGTGCCAGCAGCCCCAGCGGACTAGCGGGGGACCGCATAGATACGCAGTATTTT
CASSPSGLAGDRIDTQYF
>NA|NA|TRBJ2-7|TRBV18
TGTGCCAGCTCACCAGAACAGGGACCCTACGAGCAGTACTTC
CASSPEQGPYEQYF
>NA|few|TRBJ1-1|TRBV10-3
TGTGCCATCAGTGAGATGCGGGGCGGCACTGAAGCTTTCTTT
CAISEMRGGTEAFF
>NA|NA|TRBJ1-1|TRBV3-1/TRBV3-2
TGTGCCAGCAGTGCAGGGCGTGGTAAAACTGAAGCTTTCTTT
CASSAGRGKTEAFF
>NA|NA|TRBJ2-7|TRBV7-9
TGTGCCAGCAGACGCGGGACAGATCCTCCCTACGAGCAGTACTTC
CASRRGTDPPYEQYF
>TRBD1|NA|TRBJ2-4|TRBV5-8
TGTGCCAGCAGCGGCGGACAGGGGGTGAACATTCAGTACTTC
CASSGGQGVNIQYF
>TRBD1|NA|TRBJ1-1|TRBV19
TGTGCCAGTAAAGTCCGGGACAGGAACACTGAAGCTTTCTTT
CASKVRDRNTEAFF
>NA|NA|TRBJ2-2|TRBV7-2
TGTGCCAGCAGCTTAGGTGTCCCCTTGAACACCGGGGAGCTGTTTTTT
CASSLGVPLNTGELFF
>TRBD1|NA|TRBJ2-7|TRBV18
TGTGCCAGCTCACTCGGACAGGGAGGATACGAGCAGTACTTC
CASSLGQGGYEQYF